The clone carrying this T cell receptor (beta chain) has just a few counts. The whole isolated RNA underwent reverse transcription, so sequencing captured expressed TCRB transcripts. Assay: immunoSEQ multiplex PCR; the TCRdb copy retains only in-frame clones and omits some. The sample records about 220,000 clones, approximately 10% being singletons. The sample comes from a study of beta chain features in type 1 diabetes. The sequence was collected from a man younger than 35 in good health. Sequencing used central memory CD4+ T cells from blood.

This CDR3 reads CASSPLAGEGRQETQYF. CDR3 in DNA: TGTGCCAGCAGCCCCCTAGCGGGAGAGGGTAGGCAAGAGACCCAGTACTTC. The rearrangement uses TRBV9 and TRBJ2-5, with 10 bases aligning to TRBD2. J gave up 2 bases and V 4 bases, and 11 bases lay outside the gene matches. The CDR3 consists of 17 residues. The germline gives CDR1 SGDLS, CDR2 YYNGEE. Together with reference TRBV9 and TRBJ2-5, the CDR3 gives the full variable domain: DSGVTQTPKHLITATGQRVTLRCSPRSGDLSVYWYQQSLDQGLQFLIQYYNGEERAKGNILERFSAQQFPDLHSELNLSSLELGDSALYFCASSPLAGEGRQETQYFGPGTRLLVL.